A single sample gave rise to the 22 T cell receptor beta chains below, sequenced in a study of neurological immune-mediated disorders. A single record per CDR3 protein comes from TCRdb applying MiXCR to the 5' RACE reads. The profile shows about 74,000 distinct CDR3 sequences, around 5.2% of them singletons. The sequenced sample was PBMCs. The receptors were gathered from a man aged 18 to 30 with multiple sclerosis.

This clonotype was seen only a few times. Possible read error: a much larger clone is one base away. The chain carries TRBV6-1 and TRBJ2-7; D is uncertain. CDR1 and CDR2 from the germline V gene are MNHNS and SASEGT. CDR3 length: 15 amino acids. The V and J ends lost 5 bases and 6 bases respectively, with 20 bases between them. CDR3 coding DNA: TGTGCCAGCAGTCCCACCTTCGAAATTGTCCGCGAGCAGTACTTC. It is translated as CASSPTFEIVREQYF.

Regarding this clonotype: This sequence may be a read error, since a much larger clone differs from it by one base. The chain uses TRBV9 and TRBJ2-4, with D possibly being TRBD2 (7 bases). CDR1 and CDR2 (germline): SGDLS, YYNGEE. CDR3 length: 14 amino acids. As DNA, the CDR3 is TGTACCAGCAGCGTAGCACCCGGGGGGCGGGTTCAGTACTTC. As protein: CTSSVAPGGRVQYF.

This clonotype was counted between two and nine times. Sequence at one end of the junction differs from germline and may be a read error. The rearrangement joins TRBV27 to TRBJ1-5; TRBD1 is a possible D gene (5 bases). Germline-derived CDR1 and CDR2 are MNHEY and SMNVEV (reference sequence). The CDR3 spans 16 residues. The CDR3, as DNA: TGTGCCAGCAGTTTATCGTCAGGGTACGAAGGTCAGCCCCAGAATTTT. Translating gives CASSLSSGYEGQPQNF.

This clonotype was seen repeatedly, ten times or more. The chain uses TRBV7-9 and TRBJ1-5, with D perhaps TRBD1 (6 bases). This CDR3 has 17 residues. Germline CDR1 is SEHNR and CDR2 is FQNEAQ (reference sequence). V was cut by 0 bases and J by 2 bases, with 14 bases left in between. CDR3 sequence reads: CASSLAWGRGRNQPQHF. The CDR3 bases are TGTGCCAGCAGCTTAGCCTGGGGGCGCGGGCGCAATCAGCCCCAGCATTTT.

In this sample, this clonotype turned up many times. This rearrangement joins TRBV6-5 to TRBJ1-2; D is perhaps TRBD1 (5 bases). This CDR3 spans 15 amino acids. The germline gives CDR1 MNHEY, CDR2 SVGAGI. V lost 2 bases to trimming and J lost 0 bases, with 10 bases between them. The CDR3 DNA reads TGTGCCAGCAGTTACGGACACCTAACTAACTATGGCTACACCTTC. Its translation is CASSYGHLTNYGYTF.

This clonotype showed up many times. CDR3 sequence: CASSEGSAKTYNEQFF. CDR3 DNA: TGTGCCAGCAGTGAAGGGTCAGCTAAGACTTACAATGAGCAGTTCTTC. The genes are TRBV2 and TRBJ2-1; no clear D gene. Germline loops: CDR1 SNHLY, CDR2 FYNNEI. Trimming took 1 base from V and 4 from J, leaving 14 bases between them. This CDR3 has 16 amino acids.

Ten or more counts support this clonotype. The CDR3 region has the DNA TGCGCCAGCAGCCCGGGACAGGGGTTGGGCTATGGCTACACCTTC. Amino acid sequence: CASSPGQGLGYGYTF. V is TRBV5-1 and J is TRBJ1-2; 10 nucleotides match TRBD1. V lost 4 bases to trimming and J lost 4 bases; unmatched junction nucleotides: 7. The length of the CDR3 is 15 residues. Germline lookup yields CDR1 SGHRS and CDR2 YFSETQ.

This clonotype was recorded many times. The genes are TRBV5-1 and TRBJ1-5; unclear D gene. CDR3 length equals 13 residues. V was pared by 1 base and J by 3 bases, with 5 bases between. Germline values: CDR1 SGHRS, CDR2 YFSETQ. The CDR3 nucleotides read TGCGCCAGCAGCTTGAGCCCCAATCAGCCCCAGCATTTT. Amino acids: CASSLSPNQPQHF.

Many counts were recorded for this clonotype. V is TRBV9 and J is TRBJ1-6; D might be TRBD1 (5 bases). Germline V gene data show CDR1 as SGDLS and CDR2 as YYNGEE. With 1 base removed from V and 8 bases from J, the gap between germline ends came to 13 bases. There are 15 residues in the CDR3. CDR3 sequence: CASSVMGPGDSPLHF. The CDR3 bases are TGTGCCAGCAGCGTAATGGGGCCCGGGGATTCACCCCTCCACTTT.

This clonotype was counted ten times or more. CDR3 nucleotides: TGCGCCAGCAGAGTAATATCTACGGGCAATGAGCAGTTCTTC. It translates to CASRVISTGNEQFF. The chain joins TRBV5-1 to TRBJ2-1; no definite D call. This CDR3 spans 14 amino acids. Germline lookup yields CDR1 SGHRS and CDR2 YFSETQ. Trimming removed 5 bases at V and 6 bases at J, with 15 bases between. Full variable domain (missing parts from reference TRBV5-1 and TRBJ2-1): KAGVTQTPRYLIKTRGQQVTLSCSPISGHRSVSWYQQTPGQGLQFLFEYFSETQRNKGNFPGRFSGRQFSNSRSEMNVSTLELGDSALYLCASRVISTGNEQFFGPGTRLTVL.

This clonotype was seen at least ten times. This sequence joins TRBV5-1 and TRBJ2-1, with 8 bases identical to TRBD1. V was clipped by 9 bases and J by 6 bases; unmatched bases: 14. The length of the CDR3 is 15 residues. Germline CDR1 and CDR2: SGHRS and YFSETQ. The CDR3, as DNA: TGCGCCACCAATTTCGGGCAGGGGGCGATCAATGAGCAGTTCTTC. Amino acids: CATNFGQGAINEQFF.

This clonotype was detected a few times. The chain couples TRBV20-1 to TRBJ2-5; TRBD2 aligns across 8 bases. In germline, CDR1 is DFQATT, CDR2 SNEGSKA (reference sequence). V lost 1 base, J lost 4 bases, and 8 bases stayed unmatched. CDR3 length: 15 residues. The CDR3 spells CSARGKAGDGETQYF. DNA of the CDR3: TGCAGTGCTAGAGGCAAAGCGGGAGACGGAGAGACCCAGTACTTC.

This clonotype showed up just a few times. It may be a read error: a sequence one base away is much more abundant. The rearrangement joins TRBV20-1 to TRBJ2-1, with 8 bases aligning to TRBD1. J lost 15 bases, V lost 4 bases, and 14 bases had no gene match. In germline, CDR1 is DFQATT, CDR2 SNEGSKA (reference sequence). The CDR3 consists of 13 residues. CDR3 loop: CSAINTRTGRRFF. As DNA, the CDR3 is TGCAGTGCTATCAACACGCGGACAGGGAGGCGGTTCTTC.

This clonotype was detected many times. J is TRBJ2-2 and V is TRBV2; 9 bases are shared with TRBD1. Trimming at V came to 6 bases and at J to 8 bases, leaving 4 bases not matched to a gene. The CDR3 sequence is 13 residues long. Looked up from germline, CDR1 is SNHLY and CDR2 is FYNNEI. Here the CDR3 DNA reads TGTGCCAGCAGGGGGACAGGGCCGGGGGAGCTGTTTTTT. Translation: CASRGTGPGELFF.

Ten or more counts support this clonotype. The chain employs TRBV10-3 and TRBJ1-1; 7 bases are a match to TRBD1. The CDR3 totals 14 residues. The V and J ends lost 5 bases and 4 bases, in that order; junction bases with no gene match: 7. From germline, CDR1 is ENHRY and CDR2 SYGVKD. The CDR3 sequence is CAISPLDRATEAFF. The DNA for the CDR3 is TGTGCCATCAGTCCCCTCGACAGGGCCACTGAAGCTTTCTTT.

This clonotype was seen a handful of times. A much more abundant neighbour one base away suggests this may be a read error. The chain couples TRBV5-1 to TRBJ2-7; a weak D match, TRBD1 (7 bases). This CDR3 region has 14 residues. The V gene lost 4 bases and the J gene lost 2 bases, with 13 bases spanning the gap. The germline V gene has CDR1 SGHRS and CDR2 YFSETQ. The CDR3 reads CASSQGGTAYEQYF. The CDR3 nucleotides are TGCGCCAGCAGCCAGGGGGGTACCGCCTACGAGCAGTACTTC.

This clonotype was counted ten times or more. The V gene is TRBV7-8, the J gene TRBJ1-4; the D is unclear. This CDR3 is built from 13 residues. V was clipped by 4 bases and J by 8 bases, with 11 bases between them. Germline CDR1 SGHVS, CDR2 FQNEAQ. The CDR3 DNA sequence: TGTGCCAGCAGCTATGGTGTAGGGGAAAAACTGTTTTTT. It yields the protein CASSYGVGEKLFF.

In its sample, this clonotype was seen many times. The chain carries TRBV27 and TRBJ2-1, with TRBD2 matching 9 bases. J lost 7 bases, V lost 1 base, and 8 bases had no gene match. The CDR3 is made up of 16 amino acids. Looked up from germline, CDR1 is MNHEY and CDR2 is SMNVEV (reference sequence). The CDR3, as DNA: TGTGCCAGCAGTTTATTAGCGGGAGTCAAGAGGAATGAGCAGTTCTTC. This encodes CASSLLAGVKRNEQFF.

This clonotype was counted many times. This chain links TRBV20-1 with TRBJ1-1; unclear D gene. Trimming removed 7 bases at V and 1 base at J, with 13 bases between. CDR1 and CDR2 (germline): DFQATT, SNEGSKA (reference sequence). The length of the CDR3 is 13 residues. CDR3 residues: CSGGRMGNTEAFF. CDR3 in DNA: TGCAGTGGAGGACGGATGGGGAACACTGAAGCTTTCTTT.

At least ten counts were recorded for this clonotype. V and J are TRBV12-3 or TRBV12-4 and TRBJ2-3; D may correspond to TRBD1 or TRBD2 (5 bases each). CDR3 length: 16 residues. The germline V and J ends were trimmed by 5 bases and 1 base, with 16 bases remaining between them. The CDR3 DNA reads as TGTGCCAGCAGTGAACCCGGGACGCAACGCACAGATACGCAGTATTTT. It encodes CASSEPGTQRTDTQYF.

This clonotype was counted a few times. This chain uses TRBV9 with TRBJ2-5; 16 bases agree with TRBD2. The V gene's germline CDR1 is SGDLS and CDR2 YYNGEE. J was trimmed by 5 bases and V by 3 bases; bases with no gene match: 10. The CDR3 has 18 residues. The CDR3 loop is CASSEGLAGGSDRETQYF. Written as DNA, the CDR3 is TGTGCCAGCAGCGAGGGACTAGCGGGAGGGTCGGATCGGGAGACCCAGTACTTC.

Of note for this clonotype: It may be a read error: a sequence one base away is much more abundant. This sequence joins TRBV9 and TRBJ2-3; no clear D. Germline V gene sequence: CDR1 SGDLS, CDR2 YYNGEE. Trimming removed 3 bases at V and 0 bases at J, with 5 bases between. This CDR3 has 13 amino acids. The CDR3 DNA sequence: TGTGCCAGCAGCGACATGAGCACAGATACGCAGTATTTT. Residues: CASSDMSTDTQYF.